Presented here are 28 T cell receptor beta chains from one specimen sequenced in a study of T cell responses to AZD1222 COVID-19 vaccine. The assay was immunoSEQ multiplex PCR, and TCRdb's table has in-frame clones only and misses some. The sample lists about 92,000 clones, about nine tenths seen once, with roughly a tenth in the top ten. The material was peripheral blood, obtained on day 0 of AZD1222 vaccination. These receptors were collected from an adult in good health.

The V gene is TRBV28, the J gene TRBJ2-7; TRBD1 aligns across 8 bases. V shed 5 bases and J 2 bases; nucleotides not matched to a gene: 11. The germline V gene encodes CDR1 MDHEN and CDR2 SYDVKM. The CDR3 sequence is 16 residues long. Written as DNA, the CDR3 is TGTGCCAGCAGTCCAATCGGACAGGGCCTAACCTACGAGCAGTACTTC. Residues: CASSPIGQGLTYEQYF. The variable domain in full, completed from reference TRBV28 and TRBJ2-7, reads DVKVTQSSRYLVKRTGEKVFLECVQDMDHENMFWYRQDPGLGLRLIYFSYDVKMKEKGDIPEGYSVSREKKERFSLILESASTNQTSMYLCASSPIGQGLTYEQYFGPGTRLTVT.

The chain combines TRBV7-3 with TRBJ2-1, with 7 bases lining up with TRBD1. CDR1 is SGHTA and CDR2 is FQGTGA in the germline V gene. The CDR3 length is 16 residues. The ends lost 4 bases at V and 3 bases at J; junction bases unmatched: 9. Here the CDR3 DNA reads TGTGCCAGCAGCTCGGGACAGCTAAGCCTCTACAATGAGCAGTTCTTC. This encodes CASSSGQLSLYNEQFF.

V gene TRBV6-5 combines with J gene TRBJ2-2; 7 bases are shared with TRBD1. V gave up 10 bases and J gave up 5 bases; unmatched junction bases: 10. Germline assignment: CDR1 MNHEY and CDR2 SVGAGI. The CDR3 is 14 residues long. The CDR3 DNA reads as TGTGCCACTTCACAGGGGAGAGGAACCGGGGAGCTGTTTTTT. Translation: CATSQGRGTGELFF.

V gene TRBV6-5 combines with J gene TRBJ2-1, with TRBD1 identical over 7 bases. The V segment lost 5 bases and the J segment 6 bases; nucleotides outside the gene matches: 4. The CDR3 sequence is 13 residues long. The germline V gene encodes CDR1 MNHEY and CDR2 SVGAGI. The CDR3 reads CASSRTGLNEQFF. As DNA, the CDR3 is TGTGCCAGCAGTAGGACAGGTCTCAATGAGCAGTTCTTC.

The chain carries TRBV2 and TRBJ1-3, with D possibly TRBD1 on 6 matching bases. V was cut by 6 bases and J by 1 base, with 13 bases left in between. Germline V gene data show CDR1 as SNHLY and CDR2 as FYNNEI. The CDR3 is 15 residues long. The CDR3 reads CASSAPGVSGNTIYF. The CDR3 bases are TGTGCCAGCAGCGCGCCAGGGGTATCTGGAAACACCATATATTTT. The full variable domain, rest sourced from reference TRBV2 and TRBJ1-3, is EPEVTQTPSHQVTQMGQEVILRCVPISNHLYFYWYRQILGQKVEFLVSFYNNEISEKSEIFDDQFSVERPDGSNFTLKIRSTKLEDSAMYFCASSAPGVSGNTIYFGEGSWLTVV.

The gene calls are TRBV18 and TRBJ2-7, with a possible D match to TRBD2 (6 bases). This CDR3 comprises 14 residues. Germline V gene lookup returns CDR1 KGHSH and CDR2 LQKENI. The V and J ends lost 3 bases and 6 bases respectively, with 15 bases between them. This chain's CDR3 is CASSPDPPGLEQYF. For the CDR3, the DNA is TGTGCCAGCTCACCCGACCCTCCGGGACTCGAGCAGTACTTC. Full variable domain (missing parts from reference TRBV18 and TRBJ2-7): NAGVMQNPRHLVRRRGQEARLRCSPMKGHSHVYWYRQLPEEGLKFMVYLQKENIIDESGMPKERFSAEFPKEGPSILRIQQVVRGDSAAYFCASSPDPPGLEQYFGPGTRLTVT.

This clone showed up just once. The chain combines TRBV18 with TRBJ1-2; 9 bases align to TRBD1. The V segment lost 4 bases and the J segment 7 bases; nucleotides outside the gene matches: 10. This CDR3 is built from 15 residues. Germline V gene lookup returns CDR1 KGHSH and CDR2 LQKENI. CDR3 sequence (DNA): TGTGCCAGCTCACAGGGACAGGGCGGGCCCCGTGGCTACACCTTC. It specifies CASSQGQGGPRGYTF.

This chain links TRBV11-2 with TRBJ2-5; TRBD2 matches at 11 bases. V lost 5 bases to trimming and J lost 1 base; unmatched junction nucleotides: 9. Germline lookup yields CDR1 SGHAT and CDR2 FQNNGV. The CDR3 consists of 17 residues. DNA for the CDR3: TGTGCCAGCAGCGCGTCGCTAGCGGGGGGTTTCCAAGAGACCCAGTACTTC. Protein sequence: CASSASLAGGFQETQYF.

The V gene is TRBV18, the J gene TRBJ1-3; the D is unclear. CDR1 is KGHSH, CDR2 LQKENI, per germline. This CDR3 has 14 amino acids. V lost 3 bases to trimming and J lost 8 bases, with 14 bases between them. The CDR3 DNA is TGTGCCAGCTCACCTACAGCTCTGCCGGACACCATATATTTT. Amino acids: CASSPTALPDTIYF.

This clone was seen more than once but under ten times. The rearrangement links TRBV18 to TRBJ2-7, with TRBD1 matching 11 bases. The CDR3 runs 15 residues. The germline V gene encodes CDR1 KGHSH and CDR2 LQKENI. Trimming removed 2 bases from V and 5 bases from J; junction bases left unmatched: 5. CDR3 in amino acids: CASSPNGQGAHEQYF. Written as DNA, the CDR3 is TGTGCCAGCTCACCAAACGGACAGGGGGCCCACGAGCAGTACTTC. The full variable domain, its missing parts supplied by reference TRBV18 and TRBJ2-7, is NAGVMQNPRHLVRRRGQEARLRCSPMKGHSHVYWYRQLPEEGLKFMVYLQKENIIDESGMPKERFSAEFPKEGPSILRIQQVVRGDSAAYFCASSPNGQGAHEQYFGPGTRLTVT.

The chain carries TRBV9 and TRBJ2-3; the match to TRBD2 covers 8 bases. After removal of 3 bases from V and 5 bases from J, the junction contained 8 bases not matched to a gene. Germline V gene lookup returns CDR1 SGDLS and CDR2 YYNGEE. The CDR3 has 15 amino acids. CDR3 DNA: TGTGCCAGCAGCGCACGAGCGGGGGAGGGAGATACGCAGTATTTT. Translated, it gives CASSARAGEGDTQYF.

The V and J genes are TRBV12-3 or TRBV12-4 and TRBJ1-1, with D possibly matching TRBD1 (5 bases). Trimming shortened V by 9 bases and J by 7 bases, and 18 bases separated the two germline ends. This CDR3 is 13 amino acids long. CDR3 protein: CARGGEPRSEAFF. The CDR3 nucleotides read TGTGCCAGGGGGGGGGAGCCGAGGAGTGAAGCTTTCTTT.

The gene calls are TRBV29-1 and TRBJ2-3, with 7 bases that match TRBD1. CDR3 length: 14 amino acids. In germline, CDR1 is SQVTM, CDR2 ANQGSEA. Trimming cost V 6 bases and J 1 base; bases outside gene matches: 7. The CDR3 DNA is TGCAGCGTCGACAGGGCCACGGGCACAGATACGCAGTATTTT. This sequence encodes CSVDRATGTDTQYF.

This chain uses TRBV6-6 with TRBJ1-2; 9 bases agree with TRBD1. The CDR3 is 14 residues long. CDR1 and CDR2 (germline): MNHNY, SVGAGI (reference sequence). Losses at the gene ends were 6 bases for V and 3 bases for J; bases not matched to a gene: 5. The chain's CDR3 is CASRQGQGDYGYTF. The CDR3 nucleotides are TGTGCCAGCAGACAGGGACAGGGTGACTATGGCTACACCTTC.

The rearrangement links TRBV16 to TRBJ1-3; D might be TRBD1 (5 bases). CDR3 length: 17 amino acids. The germline gives CDR1 KGHSY, CDR2 FQNENV. Trimming left V 0 bases short and J 5 bases short, with 17 bases between. Here the CDR3 DNA reads TGTGCCAGCAGCCAATCGATCGGGCAGGGCAGCCGAAACACCATATATTTT. It encodes CASSQSIGQGSRNTIYF.

The rearrangement links TRBV12-5 to TRBJ1-1, with TRBD1 identical over 7 bases. The CDR3 consists of 20 residues. Germline V gene sequence: CDR1 LGHNT, CDR2 FRNRAP. V was pared by 0 bases and J by 1 base, with 17 bases of the junction left unmatched. The DNA for the CDR3 is TGTGCTAGTGGTTTGGTCCTGATTCCTACCCAACAGGGGAAGAACACTGAAGCTTTCTTT. Protein sequence: CASGLVLIPTQQGKNTEAFF. Together with reference TRBV12-5 and TRBJ1-1, the CDR3 gives the full variable domain: DARVTQTPRHKVTEMGQEVTMRCQPILGHNTVFWYRQTMMQGLELLAYFRNRAPLDDSGMPKDRFSAEMPDATLATLKIQPSEPRDSAVYFCASGLVLIPTQQGKNTEAFFGQGTRLTVV.

The chain combines TRBV18 with TRBJ2-7; 14 bases map to TRBD2. Germline lookup yields CDR1 KGHSH and CDR2 LQKENI. This CDR3 spans 14 amino acids. V gave up 9 bases and J gave up 6 bases; unmatched junction bases: 7. The CDR3, as DNA: TGTGCCAGTTCGGCCGGACTAGCGGGAGGCGAGCAGTACTTC. This codes for CASSAGLAGGEQYF.

V is TRBV7-9 and J is TRBJ1-2; TRBD1 is a possible D gene (5 bases). The CDR3 is 13 residues long. Per germline, CDR1 SEHNR and CDR2 FQNEAQ (reference sequence). Trimming shortened V by 1 base and J by 8 bases, and 11 bases separated the two germline ends. The CDR3 loop reads CASSLGQGNGYTF. The CDR3 DNA reads as TGTGCCAGCAGCTTAGGTCAGGGTAACGGCTACACCTTC.

The chain uses TRBV27 and TRBJ1-6; D might be TRBD1 (5 bases). Germline values: CDR1 MNHEY, CDR2 SMNVEV (reference sequence). The CDR3 length is 15 residues. V was clipped by 2 bases and J by 10 bases, with 15 bases between them. The CDR3 nucleotides are TGTGCCAGCAGTTTAAGAACAGGCACGGGGTCACCCCTCCACTTT. Its protein is CASSLRTGTGSPLHF.

The V gene is TRBV2, the J gene TRBJ1-1; no clear D gene. Trimming cost V 5 bases and J 1 base, with 11 bases left between them. CDR1 and CDR2 from the germline V gene are SNHLY and FYNNEI. CDR3 length: 14 amino acids. This CDR3 reads CASSSLRSNTEAFF. DNA of the CDR3: TGTGCCAGCAGTAGTCTACGTTCGAACACTGAAGCTTTCTTT.

The J gene is TRBJ2-5, the V gene TRBV30; tentatively, D is TRBD1 (6 bases). CDR1 is GTSNPN, CDR2 SVGIG, per germline (reference sequence). This CDR3 has 13 residues. Trimming took 2 bases from V and 3 from J, leaving 10 bases between them. The CDR3 reads CAWSTGSEETQYF. The CDR3 coding sequence is TGTGCCTGGAGTACAGGGTCGGAAGAGACCCAGTACTTC. Variable domain in full (rest from reference TRBV30 and TRBJ2-5): SQTIHQWPATLVQPVGSPLSLECTVEGTSNPNLYWYRQAAGRGLQLLFYSVGIGQISSEVPQNLSASRPQDRQFILSSKKLLLSDSGFYLCAWSTGSEETQYFGPGTRLLVL.

This clone was counted only a few times. The genes are TRBV7-9 and TRBJ1-1; unclear D gene. CDR1 and CDR2 from the germline V gene are SEHNR and FQNEAQ (reference sequence). V lost 5 bases and J 3 bases, leaving 10 bases between the germline ends. The CDR3 extends over 13 amino acids. The CDR3 nucleotides are TGTGCCAGCAGCCTACAACTAGACACTGAAGCTTTCTTT. It is translated as CASSLQLDTEAFF.

This chain uses TRBV7-2 with TRBJ1-5; no clear D gene. The CDR3 has 16 residues. Trimming cost V 5 bases and J 0 bases, with 14 bases left between them. Germline CDR1 and CDR2: SGHTA and FQGNSA. As DNA, the CDR3 is TGTGCCAGCAGCCCCGGAACAATCACTAGCAATCAGCCCCAGCATTTT. Its translation: CASSPGTITSNQPQHF.

This clone appeared a few times. This rearrangement joins TRBV7-9 to TRBJ1-5, with 9 nucleotides matching TRBD1. Per germline, CDR1 SEHNR and CDR2 FQNEAQ (reference sequence). There are 15 residues in the CDR3. Trimming cost V 5 bases and J 3 bases; bases outside gene matches: 5. The CDR3, as DNA: TGTGCCAGCAGCCTCGGGACAGGGAACAATCAGCCCCAGCATTTT. Its translation: CASSLGTGNNQPQHF.

In this sample, this clone turned up once. The chain uses TRBV18 and TRBJ1-2; 8 bases agree with TRBD1. The germline gives CDR1 KGHSH, CDR2 LQKENI. After removal of 4 bases from V and 8 bases from J, the junction contained 3 bases not matched to a gene. The CDR3 is 12 amino acids. The CDR3 spells CASSQTGEGYTF. The CDR3 region has the DNA TGTGCCAGCTCACAGACAGGGGAAGGCTACACCTTC.

The chain uses TRBV5-1 and TRBJ1-1; D unclear. Trimming left V 3 bases short and J 2 bases short, with 14 bases between. Germline CDR1 is SGHRS and CDR2 is YFSETQ. This CDR3 is 15 amino acids long. The CDR3 spells CASSSHPDRNTEAFF. As DNA, the CDR3 is TGCGCCAGCAGCTCCCACCCCGACCGAAACACTGAAGCTTTCTTT.

The rearrangement links TRBV11-2 to TRBJ1-2; D unclear. Trimming took 5 bases from V and 1 from J, leaving 14 bases between them. The CDR3 runs 15 residues. Per the germline V gene, CDR1 is SGHAT and CDR2 is FQNNGV. The CDR3 spells CASSPLRSLNYGYTF. DNA of the CDR3: TGTGCCAGCAGCCCCCTGAGGTCACTTAACTATGGCTACACCTTC.

V gene TRBV27 combines with J gene TRBJ1-2, with D uncertain. This CDR3 comprises 15 residues. Germline values: CDR1 MNHEY, CDR2 SMNVEV (reference sequence). V was cut by 2 bases and J by 3 bases, with 13 bases left in between. CDR3 residues: CASSLVGGKHYGYTF. The CDR3 region has the DNA TGTGCCAGCAGTTTAGTGGGAGGGAAACACTATGGCTACACCTTC.